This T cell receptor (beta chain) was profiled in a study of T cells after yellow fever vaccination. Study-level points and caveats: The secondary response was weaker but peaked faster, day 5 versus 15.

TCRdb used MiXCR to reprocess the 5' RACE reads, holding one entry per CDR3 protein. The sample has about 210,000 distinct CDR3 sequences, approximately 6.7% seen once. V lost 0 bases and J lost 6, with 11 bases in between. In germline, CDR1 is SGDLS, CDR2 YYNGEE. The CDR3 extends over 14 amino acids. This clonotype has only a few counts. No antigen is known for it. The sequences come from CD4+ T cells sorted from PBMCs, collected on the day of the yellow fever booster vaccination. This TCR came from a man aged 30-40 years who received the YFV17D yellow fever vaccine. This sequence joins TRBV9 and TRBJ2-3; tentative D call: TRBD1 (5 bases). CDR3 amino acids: CASSVEGVVDTQYF. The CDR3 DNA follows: TGTGCCAGCAGCGTAGAAGGGGTGGTTGATACGCAGTATTTT. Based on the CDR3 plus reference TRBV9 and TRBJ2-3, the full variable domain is DSGVTQTPKHLITATGQRVTLRCSPRSGDLSVYWYQQSLDQGLQFLIQYYNGEERAKGNILERFSAQQFPDLHSELNLSSLELGDSALYFCASSVEGVVDTQYFGPGTRLTVL.